These 17 T cell receptor beta chains share one sample of origin, sequenced in a study of patients and donors after allogeneic stem cell transplantation. TCRdb itself ran the RT-PCR reads through MiXCR, one entry per CDR3 protein. Of 3,500 to 4,500 distinct CDR3 sequences in the sample, about 17% were seen once. Sequencing input: blood, either unsorted or a sorted T cell fraction (not recorded which). The receptors shown here come from a human donor who was either an allogeneic HSCT recipient or a stem cell or donor lymphocyte infusion donor (not recorded which). It is not recorded whose cells these are; they may come from a transplant donor.

This clonotype was seen many times. The genes are TRBV6-6 and TRBJ1-2; D is perhaps TRBD1 (5 bases). V lost 0 bases to trimming and J lost 4 bases, with 9 bases between them. There are 14 residues in the CDR3. The germline V gene has CDR1 MNHNY and CDR2 SVGAGI (reference sequence). The CDR3 sequence is CASSYSTGTYGYTF. CDR3 nucleotides: TGTGCCAGCAGTTACTCCACCGGGACCTATGGCTACACCTTC.

The rearrangement uses TRBV16 and TRBJ2-1; possible D gene TRBD1, 5 bases. Trimming removed 4 bases from V and 6 bases from J, with 19 bases in between. The CDR3 totals 16 residues. Germline CDR1 KGHSY, CDR2 FQNENV. CDR3: CASSPTGLSFPNEQFF. In DNA form, the CDR3 reads TGTGCCAGCAGCCCTACAGGATTGTCTTTCCCCAATGAGCAGTTCTTC.

By sample share, this clonotype is medium-sized. J is TRBJ1-2 and V is TRBV29-1; D is undetermined. Germline V gene data show CDR1 as SQVTM and CDR2 as ANQGSEA. This CDR3 contains 11 residues. V was trimmed by 3 bases and J by 4 bases, leaving 6 bases between them. CDR3 loop: CSVDRTYGYTF. CDR3 nucleotides: TGCAGCGTTGACAGGACCTATGGCTACACCTTC.

This clonotype was counted ten times or more. The CDR3 protein is CASSSTSGSYEQYF. The CDR3 nucleotides are TGCGCCAGCAGCAGTACTAGCGGGAGTTACGAGCAGTACTTC. The chain recombines TRBV5-1 with TRBJ2-7; 11 nucleotides line up with TRBD2. The CDR3 is 14 residues long. With 4 bases clipped from V and 4 bases from J, the junction kept 4 bases outside the gene matches. Germline V gene data show CDR1 as SGHRS and CDR2 as YFSETQ.

The chain employs TRBV24-1 and TRBJ2-2; no clear D gene. V lost 2 bases and J 1 base, leaving 10 bases between the germline ends. From germline, CDR1 is KGHDR and CDR2 SFDVKD. This CDR3 is built from 16 residues. The CDR3: CATSDSVWRNTGELFF. CDR3 coding DNA: TGTGCCACCAGTGATTCCGTGTGGAGGAACACCGGGGAGCTGTTTTTT.

This clonotype occurred a few times. This chain joins TRBV7-9 and TRBJ2-7, with TRBD1 matching 7 bases. CDR3 length equals 14 residues. CDR1 SEHNR and CDR2 FQNEAQ come from the germline V gene (reference sequence). The V gene end was trimmed by 3 bases and the J gene end by 2 bases; junction bases not matched to a gene: 4. The CDR3 DNA follows: TGTGCCAGCAGCTTTGGGGGACAGACCTACGAGCAGTACTTC. It yields the protein CASSFGGQTYEQYF.

By share, this clonotype counts as medium-sized. This sequence joins TRBV11-2 and TRBJ1-1; a weak D match, TRBD1 (5 bases). This CDR3 has 14 amino acids. Germline V gives CDR1 SGHAT, CDR2 FQNNGV. Trimming left V 5 bases short and J 0 bases short, with 10 bases between. The CDR3 DNA is TGTGCCAGCAGCCCTTGGGGGATGAACACTGAAGCTTTCTTT. This sequence encodes CASSPWGMNTEAFF. Supplemented by reference TRBV11-2 and TRBJ1-1, the full variable domain reads EAGVAQSPRYKIIEKRQSVAFWCNPISGHATLYWYQQILGQGPKLLIQFQNNGVVDDSQLPKDRFSAERLKGVDSTLKIQPAKLEDSAVYLCASSPWGMNTEAFFGQGTRLTVV.

This rearrangement joins TRBV12-3 or TRBV12-4 to TRBJ2-7, with D perhaps TRBD1 (5 bases). The CDR3 length is 16 residues. The germline V and J ends were trimmed by 2 bases and 1 base, with 15 bases remaining between them. This CDR3 is CASSLNGRQRSYEQYF. The CDR3 DNA is TGTGCCAGCAGTTTAAATGGTCGACAGAGGTCCTACGAGCAGTACTTC.

The chain recombines TRBV18 with TRBJ1-4; D is perhaps TRBD1 (6 bases). The CDR3 has 16 amino acids. Germline CDR1 reads KGHSH; CDR2 reads LQKENI. Trimming took 4 bases from V and 7 from J, leaving 19 bases between them. In DNA, the CDR3 is TGTGCCAGCTCACTTACAGGGAGAGGTGTGGGTGAAAAACTGTTTTTT. It encodes CASSLTGRGVGEKLFF.

In its sample, this clonotype ranks as large (0.1 to 1%). The rearrangement uses TRBV7-9 and TRBJ2-7, with 14 bases that match TRBD2. Germline CDR1 SEHNR, CDR2 FQNEAQ (reference sequence). The CDR3 runs to 19 residues. Trimming at V came to 5 bases and at J to 0 bases, leaving 12 bases not matched to a gene. The CDR3 DNA is TGTGCCAGCAGCCCGACCGGGACTAGCGGGGGCACCTACTCCTACGAGCAGTACTTC. Protein: CASSPTGTSGGTYSYEQYF.

This clonotype was detected ten times or more. The V gene is TRBV18, the J gene TRBJ2-5; D ambiguous. Trimming left V 3 bases short and J 2 bases short, with 4 bases between. Germline V gene data show CDR1 as KGHSH and CDR2 as LQKENI. The CDR3 is made up of 12 amino acids. CDR3: CASSPKQETQYF. The CDR3 nucleotides are TGTGCCAGCTCACCGAAACAAGAGACCCAGTACTTC.

Only a few counts were recorded for this clonotype. The chain joins TRBV7-9 to TRBJ1-2, with D perhaps TRBD1 (6 bases). This CDR3 contains 16 residues. Germline CDR1 and CDR2: SEHNR and FQNEAQ (reference sequence). V was clipped by 1 base and J by 2 bases, with 14 bases between them. CDR3 in amino acids: CASSLVGTGTNYGYTF. CDR3 DNA: TGTGCCAGCAGCTTAGTAGGTACCGGGACAAACTATGGCTACACCTTC.

This clonotype was seen more than once but under ten times. The chain is built from TRBV19 and TRBJ1-4; possibly TRBD1 for D (5 bases). The CDR3 runs 12 residues. In germline, CDR1 is LNHDA, CDR2 SQIVND (reference sequence). The V end lost 6 bases, the J end lost 8 bases, and 10 bases lay between the germline ends. The CDR3 nucleotides are TGTGCCAGTAGCAGACAGCAGGAAAAACTGTTTTTT. It encodes CASSRQQEKLFF.

This clonotype was detected a few times. The chain combines TRBV28 with TRBJ1-4; possible D gene TRBD1, 5 bases. The V gene's germline CDR1 is MDHEN and CDR2 SYDVKM. This CDR3 comprises 15 residues. The V end lost 10 bases, the J end lost 8 bases, and 23 bases lay between the germline ends. Written as DNA, the CDR3 is TGTGCCATCCTTCCTTCCGGGGGACGAAGGGAAAAACTGTTTTTT. Amino acids: CAILPSGGRREKLFF.

This clonotype was detected ten times or more. The chain employs TRBV5-1 and TRBJ1-1, with TRBD1 matching over 7 bases. V lost 0 bases and J lost 7; bases outside the gene matches: 9. The CDR3 is made up of 15 amino acids. Germline values: CDR1 SGHRS, CDR2 YFSETQ. As DNA, the CDR3 is TGCGCCAGCAGCTTGGCCAGACAGGGAAGGAGTGAAGCTTTCTTT. Translating it yields CASSLARQGRSEAFF. Looking up the rest from reference TRBV5-1 and TRBJ1-1 gives the full variable domain: KAGVTQTPRYLIKTRGQQVTLSCSPISGHRSVSWYQQTPGQGLQFLFEYFSETQRNKGNFPGRFSGRQFSNSRSEMNVSTLELGDSALYLCASSLARQGRSEAFFGQGTRLTVV.

Only a few counts were recorded for this clonotype. V is TRBV2 and J is TRBJ2-2; D unclear. This CDR3 region has 15 residues. CDR1 SNHLY and CDR2 FYNNEI come from the germline V gene. Deletions cut 6 bases from V and 4 bases from J, with 15 bases between. CDR3 loop: CASSVRAFFTGELFF. The CDR3 coding sequence is TGTGCCAGCAGCGTTAGGGCGTTTTTCACCGGGGAGCTGTTTTTT.

This clonotype appeared many times. The chain combines TRBV5-1 with TRBJ1-6; D unclear. V lost 0 bases to trimming and J lost 4 bases, with 11 bases between them. The CDR3 totals 16 residues. The germline V gene has CDR1 SGHRS and CDR2 YFSETQ. CDR3 sequence: CASSLESAEYNSPLHF. As DNA, the CDR3 is TGCGCCAGCAGCTTGGAGTCCGCCGAATATAATTCACCCCTCCACTTT. The full variable domain, its missing parts supplied by reference TRBV5-1 and TRBJ1-6, is KAGVTQTPRYLIKTRGQQVTLSCSPISGHRSVSWYQQTPGQGLQFLFEYFSETQRNKGNFPGRFSGRQFSNSRSEMNVSTLELGDSALYLCASSLESAEYNSPLHFGNGTRLTVT.